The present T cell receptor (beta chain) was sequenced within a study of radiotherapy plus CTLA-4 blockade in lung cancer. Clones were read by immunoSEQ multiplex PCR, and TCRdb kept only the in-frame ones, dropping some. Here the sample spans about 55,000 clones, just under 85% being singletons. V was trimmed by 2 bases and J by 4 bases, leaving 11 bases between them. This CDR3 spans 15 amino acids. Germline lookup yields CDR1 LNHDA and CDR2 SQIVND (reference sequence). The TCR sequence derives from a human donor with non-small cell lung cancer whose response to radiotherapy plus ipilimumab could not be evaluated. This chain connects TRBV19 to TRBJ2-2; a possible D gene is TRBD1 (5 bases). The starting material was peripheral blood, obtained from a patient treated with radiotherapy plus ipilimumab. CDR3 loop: CASSISRVGTGELFF. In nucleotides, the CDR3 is TGTGCCAGTAGTATATCCAGGGTGGGCACCGGGGAGCTGTTTTTT.